Below, 25 T cell receptor beta chains from the same sample are listed, as sequenced in a study of shared clonotypes between healthy human individuals (dated by TCRdb to 2020 to 2021). Library preparation used the immunoSEQ multiplex PCR assay. In its TCRdb copy, this immuneACCESS table keeps in-frame sequences only and misses some clones. Where compared with another copy, unresolved V genes explain less than half of these, and the others have no known cause. The table for this sample lists roughly 2 million clones; roughly 94% of them were counted only once. The ten biggest clones cover under 0.15% of the sample. The sequencing sample was made of naive CD4+ T cells sorted from blood. In light of the paper, this sample's cell subset or site label describes: CD45RA+ positively selected. These receptors were obtained from a man aged 18 to 29 in good health.

The rearrangement links TRBV6-5 to TRBJ2-3, with D perhaps matching TRBD1 (5 bases). This CDR3 comprises 16 residues. The germline CDR1 and CDR2 sequences are MNHEY and SVGAGI. Trimming cost V 2 bases and J 6 bases, with 18 bases left between them. DNA for the CDR3: TGTGCCAGCAGTTACGGAGCCACCGATTGGGGCGATACGCAGTATTTT. As protein: CASSYGATDWGDTQYF.

The chain links TRBV28 to TRBJ2-2; D not certain. V lost 6 bases and J lost 2, with 7 bases in between. Germline assignment: CDR1 MDHEN and CDR2 SYDVKM. The CDR3 is 13 residues long. CDR3 region: CASSSTNTGELFF. CDR3 sequence (DNA): TGTGCCAGCAGCTCAACCAACACCGGGGAGCTGTTTTTT. Filled out from reference TRBV28 and TRBJ2-2, the complete variable domain reads DVKVTQSSRYLVKRTGEKVFLECVQDMDHENMFWYRQDPGLGLRLIYFSYDVKMKEKGDIPEGYSVSREKKERFSLILESASTNQTSMYLCASSSTNTGELFFGEGSRLTVL.

The chain combines TRBV7-9 with TRBJ2-3; D may be TRBD2 (6 bases). V shed 5 bases and J shed 6 bases, with 18 bases lying between them. CDR3 size: 15 residues. Per the germline V gene, CDR1 is SEHNR and CDR2 is FQNEAQ (reference sequence). CDR3 sequence reads: CASSTPTSLGDTQYF. The DNA of the CDR3 is TGTGCCAGCAGCACCCCCACTAGCCTGGGGGATACGCAGTATTTT.

About this clone: A read error is possible here, since a much larger clone lies one base away. The chain uses TRBV6-5 and TRBJ2-7; TRBD1 matches 8 bases. CDR3 length: 15 amino acids. Per the germline V gene, CDR1 is MNHEY and CDR2 is SVGAGI. CDR3: CAGSYSSQGADEQYF. CDR3 nucleotide sequence: TGTGCCGGCAGTTACTCATCGCAGGGGGCAGATGAGCAGTACTTC.

The V gene is TRBV2, the J gene TRBJ2-3, with 9 bases matching TRBD2. The germline V gene has CDR1 SNHLY and CDR2 FYNNEI. Trimming at V came to 3 bases and at J to 1 base, leaving 11 bases not matched to a gene. CDR3 size: 18 residues. As DNA, the CDR3 is TGTGCCAGCAGTGAGACTAGCGGTCTTCATGGGGGCACAGATACGCAGTATTTT. Its protein is CASSETSGLHGGTDTQYF.

The rearrangement links TRBV5-4 to TRBJ2-5; the D is unclear. V was shortened by 1 base and J by 5 bases, with 15 bases between the two germline ends. Germline CDR1 SGHNT, CDR2 YYREEE (reference sequence). The CDR3 sequence is 15 residues long. The CDR3 loop reads CASSLPGRNPETQYF. CDR3 nucleotide sequence: TGTGCCAGCAGCTTGCCAGGACGCAACCCGGAGACCCAGTACTTC.

This chain links TRBV7-9 with TRBJ1-1; D unclear. This CDR3 contains 12 residues. V gave up 5 bases and J gave up 6 bases, with 10 bases separating them. Germline-derived CDR1 and CDR2 are SEHNR and FQNEAQ (reference sequence). CDR3 bases: TGTGCCAGCAGCCATACTTTGTCTGAAGCTTTCTTT. Translated, it gives CASSHTLSEAFF.

This chain connects TRBV7-2 to TRBJ1-2; D is unclear. With 5 bases removed from V and 6 bases from J, the gap between germline ends came to 16 bases. The CDR3 is made up of 14 amino acids. Germline CDR1 SGHTA, CDR2 FQGNSA. This CDR3 reads CASSPATVADGYTF. In nucleotides, the CDR3 is TGTGCCAGCAGCCCCGCGACGGTTGCAGATGGCTACACCTTC.

This chain joins TRBV18 and TRBJ1-2, with 8 bases lining up with TRBD1. CDR3 size: 14 residues. V trimming: 3 bases; J trimming: 5 bases; junction bases outside the gene matches: 5. The germline gives CDR1 KGHSH, CDR2 LQKENI. CDR3 in DNA: TGTGCCAGCTCACCGACAGGGGAGTTTTATGGCTACACCTTC. Protein: CASSPTGEFYGYTF.

The chain carries TRBV4-1 and TRBJ1-5; 12 bases are shared with TRBD1. This CDR3 spans 19 amino acids. Germline V CDR1 and CDR2: MGHRA, YSYEKL. The junction had 9 bases not matched to a gene; V was cut back by 1 base and J by 2 bases. The CDR3 spells CASSQVGQGAGLGNQPQHF. In DNA, the CDR3 is TGCGCCAGCAGCCAAGTGGGACAGGGGGCTGGGCTGGGCAATCAGCCCCAGCATTTT.

This sequence joins TRBV28 and TRBJ1-5, with D unclear. Germline assignment: CDR1 MDHEN and CDR2 SYDVKM. This CDR3 spans 15 amino acids. Trimming left V 3 bases short and J 0 bases short, with 9 bases between. Written as DNA, the CDR3 is TGTGCCAGCAGTTTCTTACGTAATAGCAATCAGCCCCAGCATTTT. Translation gives CASSFLRNSNQPQHF.

The rearrangement joins TRBV9 to TRBJ1-3; unclear D gene. CDR1 and CDR2 from the germline V gene are SGDLS and YYNGEE. The CDR3 is made up of 13 amino acids. Trimming cost V 4 bases and J 3 bases, with 8 bases left between them. CDR3 in DNA: TGTGCCAGCAGCATCGACATTGGAAACACCATATATTTT. This sequence encodes CASSIDIGNTIYF.

V is TRBV30 and J is TRBJ2-1, with TRBD2 matching over 10 bases. The CDR3 totals 14 residues. Trimming at V came to 4 bases and at J to 9 bases, leaving 9 bases not matched to a gene. CDR1 GTSNPN and CDR2 SVGIG come from the germline V gene (reference sequence). The CDR3 here is CAWKGLAGVSEQFF. CDR3 coding DNA: TGTGCCTGGAAAGGGCTAGCGGGAGTAAGTGAGCAGTTCTTC. Full variable domain (remainder filled in from reference TRBV30 and TRBJ2-1): SQTIHQWPATLVQPVGSPLSLECTVEGTSNPNLYWYRQAAGRGLQLLFYSVGIGQISSEVPQNLSASRPQDRQFILSSKKLLLSDSGFYLCAWKGLAGVSEQFFGPGTRLTVL.

The rearrangement uses TRBV30 and TRBJ2-5, with TRBD2 identical over 7 bases. The junction had 9 bases not matched to a gene; V was cut back by 0 bases and J by 5 bases. Germline loops: CDR1 GTSNPN, CDR2 SVGIG (reference sequence). This CDR3 contains 15 residues. The CDR3 bases are TGTGCCTGGAGTGTAACGAGCGGGGTTAGGGAGACCCAGTACTTC. Amino acid sequence: CAWSVTSGVRETQYF.

The V and J genes are TRBV11-3 and TRBJ2-1; D may be TRBD1 (6 bases). CDR1 is SGHNT, CDR2 YENEEA, per germline. V was trimmed by 7 bases and J by 4 bases, leaving 14 bases between them. The CDR3 is made up of 14 amino acids. The CDR3 nucleotides are TGTGCCAGCAATGTCGGACAGCTATACAATGAGCAGTTCTTC. It is translated as CASNVGQLYNEQFF.

CDR3 sequence: CASSRKDRGQNSPLHF. Written as DNA, the CDR3 is TGTGCCAGCAGCCGGAAGGACAGGGGGCAAAATTCACCCCTCCACTTT. The chain has TRBV7-2 and TRBJ1-6, with 11 bases aligning to TRBD1. CDR3 length: 16 amino acids. Germline CDR1 reads SGHTA; CDR2 reads FQGNSA. The V segment lost 5 bases and the J segment 7 bases; nucleotides outside the gene matches: 7.

This chain joins TRBV28 and TRBJ1-5, with TRBD1 matching 8 bases. Per the germline V gene, CDR1 is MDHEN and CDR2 is SYDVKM. V was pared by 6 bases and J by 7 bases, with 11 bases of the junction left unmatched. This CDR3 contains 15 residues. CDR3 residues: CASSPTGVAGQPQHF. The CDR3 DNA reads as TGTGCCAGCAGCCCGACAGGGGTCGCCGGGCAGCCCCAGCATTTT.

V usage is TRBV5-6 and J usage is TRBJ1-4; 9 bases match TRBD1. CDR3 size: 14 residues. Germline CDR1 and CDR2: SGHDT and YYEEEE. Germline trimming cut 4 bases from V and 6 bases from J; bases unmatched to any gene: 4. The CDR3 loop reads CASSPRDRDEKLFF. As DNA, the CDR3 is TGTGCCAGCAGCCCCCGGGACAGGGATGAAAAACTGTTTTTT.

CDR3 protein: CASSRTGQLAKNIQYF. The CDR3 nucleotides read TGTGCCAGCAGCAGAACGGGACAACTAGCCAAAAACATTCAGTACTTC. The chain joins TRBV7-2 to TRBJ2-4, with D maybe TRBD1 (6 bases). CDR3 length equals 16 residues. Per germline, CDR1 SGHTA and CDR2 FQGNSA. V lost 5 bases and J 0 bases, leaving 14 bases between the germline ends.

The J gene is TRBJ1-5, the V gene TRBV2; D remains unclear. CDR1 and CDR2 from the germline V gene are SNHLY and FYNNEI. The ends were cut back, 6 bases at V and 4 bases at J, with 16 bases in the middle. The CDR3 sequence is 15 residues long. CDR3 DNA: TGTGCCAGCAGCCGCGGTTTCGGCCGTAATCAGCCCCAGCATTTT. It translates to CASSRGFGRNQPQHF.

This chain joins TRBV11-2 and TRBJ2-1, with D hard to call. The CDR3 is 12 amino acids. Deletions cut 0 bases from V and 9 bases from J, with 6 bases between. CDR1 is SGHAT and CDR2 is FQNNGV in the germline V gene. The CDR3 region is CASSLEVGEQFF. The CDR3 nucleotides read TGTGCCAGCAGCTTAGAAGTCGGTGAGCAGTTCTTC.

V usage is TRBV4-3 and J usage is TRBJ2-5; no clear D. Germline CDR1 reads LGHNA; CDR2 reads YSLEER. The CDR3 runs to 15 residues. The V and J ends lost 0 bases and 5 bases respectively, with 13 bases between them. The CDR3 sequence is CASSQERLMGETQYF. In nucleotides, the CDR3 is TGCGCCAGCAGCCAAGAACGACTGATGGGGGAGACCCAGTACTTC.

The chain uses TRBV18 and TRBJ1-4, with D maybe TRBD1 (6 bases). In germline, CDR1 is KGHSH, CDR2 LQKENI. The CDR3 runs to 15 residues. V lost 3 bases to trimming and J lost 6 bases, with 14 bases between them. The CDR3 nucleotides read TGTGCCAGCTCACCCCAGACAGGTGGAGATGAAAAACTGTTTTTT. As protein: CASSPQTGGDEKLFF.

Regarding this clone: The same CDR3 can be traced to other DNA sequences in this sample. This rearrangement joins TRBV6-1 to TRBJ2-3; TRBD2 agrees at 8 bases. Germline-derived CDR1 and CDR2 are MNHNS and SASEGT. V gave up 1 base and J gave up 1 base; unmatched junction bases: 1. The CDR3 is 15 residues long. CDR3 sequence: CASSEGGGRTDTQYF. In DNA, the CDR3 is TGTGCCAGCAGTGAAGGCGGGGGGCGCACAGATACGCAGTATTTT.

This chain uses TRBV28 with TRBJ1-2; D is possibly TRBD1 (6 bases). CDR3 size: 17 residues. The germline V gene has CDR1 MDHEN and CDR2 SYDVKM. Trimming stripped 1 base from V and 2 bases from J, with 17 bases between. The CDR3 coding sequence is TGTGCCAGCAGTTTATTTTTTGGAGGGGGTGAGAACTATGGCTACACCTTC. It codes for CASSLFFGGGENYGYTF.